This TCR beta chain originates from a study of Ad26.COV2.S vaccination and SARS-CoV-2 variants. Study summary: Once, or twice with 56 days between doses, Ad26.COV2.S was given intramuscularly.

This clone turned up a few times. Its specificity is not known. Treatment: around 19 received Ad26.COV2.S at low or high dose, single or two shots; 5 received placebo; per-sample allocation not given. Sampling took place 63 days after the first vaccine or placebo injection. Profiling relied on immunoSEQ multiplex PCR, and the TCRdb table lists in-frame clones only, not all of them. The table includes about 280,000 clones, 80% to 90% detected once. General study points: Substantial post-vaccination breadth of spike-specific CD8+ and CD4+ T cell responses was reported. Breadth and depth estimates from TCRs may understate total T cell responses.

V was shortened by 1 base and J by 0 bases, with 7 bases between the two germline ends. Germline-derived CDR1 and CDR2 are SGHTA and FQGNSA. The CDR3 consists of 14 residues. The sequenced sample was peripheral blood, obtained in a trial of Ad26.COV2.S vaccine versus placebo. The sequence was obtained from a person between 18 and 65 years old who received the Ad26.COV2.S COVID-19 vaccine or a placebo. The rearrangement uses TRBV7-2 and TRBJ2-7; tentative D call: TRBD2 (5 bases). The CDR3 reads CASSLVLGSYEQYF. CDR3 DNA sequence: TGTGCCAGCAGCTTAGTACTAGGCTCCTACGAGCAGTACTTC.